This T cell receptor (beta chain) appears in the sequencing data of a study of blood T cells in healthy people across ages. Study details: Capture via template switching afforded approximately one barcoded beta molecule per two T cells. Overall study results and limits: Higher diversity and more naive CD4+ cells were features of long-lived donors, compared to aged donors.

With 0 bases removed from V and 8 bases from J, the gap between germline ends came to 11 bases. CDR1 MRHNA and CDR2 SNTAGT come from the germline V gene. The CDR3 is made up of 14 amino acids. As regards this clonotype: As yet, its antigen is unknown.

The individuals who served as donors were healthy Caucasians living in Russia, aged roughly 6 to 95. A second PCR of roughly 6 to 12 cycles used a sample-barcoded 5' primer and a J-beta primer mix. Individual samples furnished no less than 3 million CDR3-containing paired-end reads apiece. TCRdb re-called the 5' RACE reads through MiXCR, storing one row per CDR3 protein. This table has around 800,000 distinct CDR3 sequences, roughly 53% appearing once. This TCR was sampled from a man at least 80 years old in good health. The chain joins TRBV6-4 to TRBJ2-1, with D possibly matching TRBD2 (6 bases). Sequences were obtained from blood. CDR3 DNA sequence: TGTGCCAGCAGTGACTCGGGGGGAGCGGATGAGCAGTTCTTC. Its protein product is CASSDSGGADEQFF.